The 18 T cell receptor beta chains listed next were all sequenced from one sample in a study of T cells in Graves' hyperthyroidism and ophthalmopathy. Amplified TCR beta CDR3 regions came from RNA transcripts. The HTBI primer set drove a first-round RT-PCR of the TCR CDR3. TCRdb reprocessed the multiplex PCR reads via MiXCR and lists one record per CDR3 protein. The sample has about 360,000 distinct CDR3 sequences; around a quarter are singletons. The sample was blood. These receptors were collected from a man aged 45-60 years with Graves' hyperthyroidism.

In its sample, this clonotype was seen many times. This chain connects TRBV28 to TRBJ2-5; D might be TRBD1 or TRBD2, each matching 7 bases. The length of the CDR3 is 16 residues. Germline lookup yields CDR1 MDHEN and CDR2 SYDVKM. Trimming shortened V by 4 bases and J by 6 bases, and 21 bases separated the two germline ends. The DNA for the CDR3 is TGTGCCAGCAGTTCCCCAGGGGGGAGGGCTGGGAAGACCCAGTACTTC. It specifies CASSSPGGRAGKTQYF.

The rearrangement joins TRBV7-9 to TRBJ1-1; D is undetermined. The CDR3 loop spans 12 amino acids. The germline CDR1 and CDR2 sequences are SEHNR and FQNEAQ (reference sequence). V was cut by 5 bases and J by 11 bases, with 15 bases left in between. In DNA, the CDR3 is TGTGCCAGCAGCCCTGGAGAAACAACCGCTTTCTTT. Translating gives CASSPGETTAFF. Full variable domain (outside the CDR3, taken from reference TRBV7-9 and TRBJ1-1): DTGVSQNPRHKITKRGQNVTFRCDPISEHNRLYWYRQTLGQGPEFLTYFQNEAQLEKSRLLSDRFSAERPKGSFSTLEIQRTEQGDSAMYLCASSPGETTAFFGQGTRLTVV.

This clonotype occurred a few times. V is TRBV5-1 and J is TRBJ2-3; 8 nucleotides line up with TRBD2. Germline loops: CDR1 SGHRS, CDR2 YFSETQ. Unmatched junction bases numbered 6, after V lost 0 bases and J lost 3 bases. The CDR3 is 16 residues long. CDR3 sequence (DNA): TGCGCCAGCAGCTTGGGAGCGGGAGAAGGAACAGATACGCAGTATTTT. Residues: CASSLGAGEGTDTQYF. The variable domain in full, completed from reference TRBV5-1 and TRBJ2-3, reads KAGVTQTPRYLIKTRGQQVTLSCSPISGHRSVSWYQQTPGQGLQFLFEYFSETQRNKGNFPGRFSGRQFSNSRSEMNVSTLELGDSALYLCASSLGAGEGTDTQYFGPGTRLTVL.

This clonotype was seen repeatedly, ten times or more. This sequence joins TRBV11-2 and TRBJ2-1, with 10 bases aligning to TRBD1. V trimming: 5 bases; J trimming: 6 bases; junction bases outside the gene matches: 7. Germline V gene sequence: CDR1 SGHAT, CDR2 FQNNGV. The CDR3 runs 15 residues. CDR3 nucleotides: TGTGCCAGCAGCGAATTAAGGACAGGGGGCAATGAGCAGTTCTTC. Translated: CASSELRTGGNEQFF.

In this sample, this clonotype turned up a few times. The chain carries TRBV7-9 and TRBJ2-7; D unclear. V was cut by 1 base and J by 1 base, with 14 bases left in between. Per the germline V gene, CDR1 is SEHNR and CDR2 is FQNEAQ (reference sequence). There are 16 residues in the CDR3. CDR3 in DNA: TGTGCCAGCAGCTTAGGGAGCAGGCCCGGGTCCTACGAGCAGTACTTC. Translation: CASSLGSRPGSYEQYF.

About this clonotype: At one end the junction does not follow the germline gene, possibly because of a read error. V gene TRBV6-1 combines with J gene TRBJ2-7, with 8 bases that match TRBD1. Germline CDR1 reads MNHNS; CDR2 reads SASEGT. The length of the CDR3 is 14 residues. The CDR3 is CASSAPGQAYEQHF. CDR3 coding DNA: TGTGCCAGCAGTGCCCCGGGACAGGCCTACGAGCAGCACTTC.

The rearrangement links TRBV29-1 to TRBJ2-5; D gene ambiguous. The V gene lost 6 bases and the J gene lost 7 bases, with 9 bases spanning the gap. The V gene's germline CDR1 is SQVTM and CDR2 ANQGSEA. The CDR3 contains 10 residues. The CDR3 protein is CSVGMGTQYF. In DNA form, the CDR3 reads TGCAGCGTGGGAATGGGGACCCAGTACTTC.

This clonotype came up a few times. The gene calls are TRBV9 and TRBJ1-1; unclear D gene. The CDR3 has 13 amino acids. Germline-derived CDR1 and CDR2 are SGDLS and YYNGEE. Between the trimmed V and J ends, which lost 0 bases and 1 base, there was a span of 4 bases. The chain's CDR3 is CASSVAGNTEAFF. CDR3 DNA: TGTGCCAGCAGCGTAGCCGGGAACACTGAAGCTTTCTTT.

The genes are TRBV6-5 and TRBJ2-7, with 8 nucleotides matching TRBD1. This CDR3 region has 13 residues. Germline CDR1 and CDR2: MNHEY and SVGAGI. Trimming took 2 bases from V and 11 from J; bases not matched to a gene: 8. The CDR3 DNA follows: TGTGCCAGCAGTTACGATCGGACAGGGAGAGAGTACTTC. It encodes CASSYDRTGREYF.

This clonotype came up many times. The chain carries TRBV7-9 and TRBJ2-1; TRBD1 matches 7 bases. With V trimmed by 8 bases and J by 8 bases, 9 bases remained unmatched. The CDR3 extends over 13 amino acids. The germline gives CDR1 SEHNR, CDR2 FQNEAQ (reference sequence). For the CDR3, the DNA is TGTGCCAGCCTCCCGGCAGGGGGTTATGAGCAGTTCTTC. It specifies CASLPAGGYEQFF. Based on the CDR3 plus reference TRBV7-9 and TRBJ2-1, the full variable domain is DTGVSQNPRHKITKRGQNVTFRCDPISEHNRLYWYRQTLGQGPEFLTYFQNEAQLEKSRLLSDRFSAERPKGSFSTLEIQRTEQGDSAMYLCASLPAGGYEQFFGPGTRLTVL.

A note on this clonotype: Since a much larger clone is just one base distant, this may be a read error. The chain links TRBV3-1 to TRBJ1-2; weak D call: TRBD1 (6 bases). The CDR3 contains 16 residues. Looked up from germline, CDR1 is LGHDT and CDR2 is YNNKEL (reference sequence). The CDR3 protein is CAGSQDIWDTSYGYTF. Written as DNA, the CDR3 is TGTGCCGGCAGCCAAGACATCTGGGACACCAGCTATGGCTACACCTTC.

CDR3 protein: CSVRDRVPEAFF. The CDR3 DNA reads as TGCAGCGTCCGGGACAGGGTCCCGGAAGCTTTCTTT. The chain carries TRBV29-1 and TRBJ1-1, with 9 positions matching TRBD1. Looked up from germline, CDR1 is SQVTM and CDR2 is ANQGSEA. The CDR3 loop spans 12 amino acids. V was pared by 6 bases and J by 8 bases, with 7 bases of the junction left unmatched.

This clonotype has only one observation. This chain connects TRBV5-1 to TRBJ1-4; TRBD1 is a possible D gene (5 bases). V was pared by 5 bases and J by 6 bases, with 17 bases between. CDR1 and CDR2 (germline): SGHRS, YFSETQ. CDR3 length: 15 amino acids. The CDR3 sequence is CASSYPGSMDEKLFF. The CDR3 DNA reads TGCGCCAGCAGTTACCCAGGGTCGATGGATGAAAAACTGTTTTTT.

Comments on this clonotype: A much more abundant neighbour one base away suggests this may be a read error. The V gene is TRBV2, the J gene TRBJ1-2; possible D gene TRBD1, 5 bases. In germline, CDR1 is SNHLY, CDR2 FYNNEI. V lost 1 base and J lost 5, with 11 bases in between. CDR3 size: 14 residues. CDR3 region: CASSEEGRSYGYTF. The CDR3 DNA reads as TGTGCCAGCAGTGAAGAGGGACGGAGTTATGGCTACACCTTC.

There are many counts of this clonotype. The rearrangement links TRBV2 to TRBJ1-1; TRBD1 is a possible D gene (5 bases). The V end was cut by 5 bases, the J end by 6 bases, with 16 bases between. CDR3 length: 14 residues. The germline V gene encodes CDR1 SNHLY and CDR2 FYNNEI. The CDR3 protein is CASSYDSSSSEAFF. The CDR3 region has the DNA TGTGCCAGCAGTTATGACAGCAGCTCCTCTGAAGCTTTCTTT.

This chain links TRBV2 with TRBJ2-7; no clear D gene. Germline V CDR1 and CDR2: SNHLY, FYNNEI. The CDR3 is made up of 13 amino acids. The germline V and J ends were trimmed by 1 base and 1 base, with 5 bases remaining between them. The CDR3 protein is CASSEVRSYEQYF. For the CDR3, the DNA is TGTGCCAGCAGTGAAGTCAGGTCCTACGAGCAGTACTTC.

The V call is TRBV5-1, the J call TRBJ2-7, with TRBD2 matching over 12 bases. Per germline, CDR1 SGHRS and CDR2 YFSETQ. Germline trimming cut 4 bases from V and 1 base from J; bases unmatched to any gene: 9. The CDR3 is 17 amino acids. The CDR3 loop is CASSPRTSGTISYEQYF. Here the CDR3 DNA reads TGCGCCAGCAGCCCTCGGACTAGCGGGACGATTTCCTACGAGCAGTACTTC. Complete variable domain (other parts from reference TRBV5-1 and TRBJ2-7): KAGVTQTPRYLIKTRGQQVTLSCSPISGHRSVSWYQQTPGQGLQFLFEYFSETQRNKGNFPGRFSGRQFSNSRSEMNVSTLELGDSALYLCASSPRTSGTISYEQYFGPGTRLTVT.

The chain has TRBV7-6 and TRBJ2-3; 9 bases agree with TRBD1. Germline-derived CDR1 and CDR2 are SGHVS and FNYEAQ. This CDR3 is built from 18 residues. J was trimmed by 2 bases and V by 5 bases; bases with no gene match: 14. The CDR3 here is CASSLMRGDRVATDTQYF. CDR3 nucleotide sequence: TGTGCCAGCAGCCTGATGAGAGGGGACAGGGTGGCCACAGATACGCAGTATTTT.